The present TCR beta chain was sequenced within a study of T-cell memory formation after mild COVID-19. Notes on the study in general: CD4+ contracting clones lay mainly in CM and EM, CD8+ ones in EMRA.

TCRdb reanalysed the 5' RACE reads using MiXCR and keeps one entry per CDR3 protein. The table has roughly 250,000 distinct CDR3 sequences, 16% seen once. This clonotype was counted a few times. Its antigen is unknown. The CDR3 is 14 amino acids. V dropped 1 base and J dropped 6; count of bases not matched to a gene: 5. V is TRBV12-3 or TRBV12-4 and J is TRBJ1-2; 7 bases fit TRBD1. Sequencing used PBMCs or a T cell subset sorted from them (not recorded which). The clonotype comes from a man aged 18 to 30 who had mild COVID-19 (a few samples of this study predate the infection). Cell type and time point are not known. The CDR3 DNA reads as TGTGCCAGCAGTTTAGAACCAGGGGGAAATGGCTACACCTTC. Translating it yields CASSLEPGGNGYTF.